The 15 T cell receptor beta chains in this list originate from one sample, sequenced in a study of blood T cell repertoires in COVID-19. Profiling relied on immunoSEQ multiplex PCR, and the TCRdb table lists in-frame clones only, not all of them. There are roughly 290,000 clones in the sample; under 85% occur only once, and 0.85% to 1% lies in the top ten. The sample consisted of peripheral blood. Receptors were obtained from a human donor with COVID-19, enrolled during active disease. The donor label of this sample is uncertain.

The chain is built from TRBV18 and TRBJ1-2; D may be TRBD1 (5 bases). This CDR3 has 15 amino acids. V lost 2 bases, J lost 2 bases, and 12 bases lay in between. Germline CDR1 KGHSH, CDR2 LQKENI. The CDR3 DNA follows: TGTGCCAGCTCACCATGGGGCAGCGAAAACTATGGCTACACCTTC. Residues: CASSPWGSENYGYTF.

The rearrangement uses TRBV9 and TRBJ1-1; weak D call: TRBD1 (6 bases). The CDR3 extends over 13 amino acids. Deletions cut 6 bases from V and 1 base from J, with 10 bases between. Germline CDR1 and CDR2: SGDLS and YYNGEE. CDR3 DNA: TGTGCCAGCACTGGGGGACAGAACACTGAAGCTTTCTTT. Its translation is CASTGGQNTEAFF.

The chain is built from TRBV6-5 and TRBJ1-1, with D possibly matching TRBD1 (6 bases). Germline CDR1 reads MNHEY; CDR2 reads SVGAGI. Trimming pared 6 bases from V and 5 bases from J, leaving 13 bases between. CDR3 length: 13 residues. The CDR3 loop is CASSPDRRTEAFF. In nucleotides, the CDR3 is TGTGCCAGCAGCCCCGACAGGAGGACTGAAGCTTTCTTT.

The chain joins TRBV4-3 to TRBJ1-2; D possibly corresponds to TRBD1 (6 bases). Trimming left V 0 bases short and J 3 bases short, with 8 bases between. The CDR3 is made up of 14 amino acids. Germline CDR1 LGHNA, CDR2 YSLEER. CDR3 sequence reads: CASSQDRGDYGYTF. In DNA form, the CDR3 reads TGCGCCAGCAGCCAAGACAGGGGAGACTATGGCTACACCTTC.

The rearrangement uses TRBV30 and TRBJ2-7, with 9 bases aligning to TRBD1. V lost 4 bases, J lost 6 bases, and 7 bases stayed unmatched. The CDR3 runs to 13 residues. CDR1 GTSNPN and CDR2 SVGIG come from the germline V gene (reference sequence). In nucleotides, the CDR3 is TGTGCCTGGAATCCCGGGACAGGGCTCGAGCAGTACTTC. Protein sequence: CAWNPGTGLEQYF.

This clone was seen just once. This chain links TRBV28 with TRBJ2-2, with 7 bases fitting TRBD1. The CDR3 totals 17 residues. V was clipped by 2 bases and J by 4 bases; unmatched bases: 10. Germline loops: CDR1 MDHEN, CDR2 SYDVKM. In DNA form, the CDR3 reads TGTGCCAGCAGTTTAAATTCCAGGGGGTGGGGCACCGGGGAGCTGTTTTTT. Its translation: CASSLNSRGWGTGELFF.

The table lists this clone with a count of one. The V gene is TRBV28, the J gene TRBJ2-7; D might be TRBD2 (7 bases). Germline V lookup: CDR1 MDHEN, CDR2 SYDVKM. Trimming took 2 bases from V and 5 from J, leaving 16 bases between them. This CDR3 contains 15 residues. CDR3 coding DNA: TGTGCCAGCAGTTTAACGGTATGGGGGGGCCACGAGCAGTACTTC. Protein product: CASSLTVWGGHEQYF. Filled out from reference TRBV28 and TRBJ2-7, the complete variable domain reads DVKVTQSSRYLVKRTGEKVFLECVQDMDHENMFWYRQDPGLGLRLIYFSYDVKMKEKGDIPEGYSVSREKKERFSLILESASTNQTSMYLCASSLTVWGGHEQYFGPGTRLTVT.

The CDR3 is CASSQERGATNEKLFF. CDR3 coding DNA: TGCGCCAGCAGCCAAGAACGAGGTGCAACTAATGAAAAACTGTTTTTT. This rearrangement joins TRBV4-3 to TRBJ1-4; D is unresolved. This CDR3 has 16 amino acids. CDR1 is LGHNA and CDR2 is YSLEER in the germline V gene. The V end was cut by 0 bases, the J end by 0 bases, with 8 bases between.

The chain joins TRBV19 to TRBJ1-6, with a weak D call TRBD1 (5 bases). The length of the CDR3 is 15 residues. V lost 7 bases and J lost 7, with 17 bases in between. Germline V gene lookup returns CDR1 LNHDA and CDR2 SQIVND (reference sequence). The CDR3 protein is CASTSGGRSNSPLHF. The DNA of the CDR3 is TGTGCCAGTACCTCGGGGGGACGTTCGAATTCACCCCTCCACTTT.

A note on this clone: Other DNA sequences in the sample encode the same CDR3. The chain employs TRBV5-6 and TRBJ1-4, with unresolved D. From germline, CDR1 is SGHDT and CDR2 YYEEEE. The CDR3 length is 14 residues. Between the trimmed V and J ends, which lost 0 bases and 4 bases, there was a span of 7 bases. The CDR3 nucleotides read TGTGCCAGCAGCTTGGGCGGGGTTAATGAAAAACTGTTTTTT. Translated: CASSLGGVNEKLFF.

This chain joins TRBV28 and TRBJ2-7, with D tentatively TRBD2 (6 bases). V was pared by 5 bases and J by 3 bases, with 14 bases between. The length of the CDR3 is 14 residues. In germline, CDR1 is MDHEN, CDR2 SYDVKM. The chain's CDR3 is CASSAGGEIYEQYF. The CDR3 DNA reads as TGTGCCAGCAGTGCTGGAGGGGAGATCTACGAGCAGTACTTC.

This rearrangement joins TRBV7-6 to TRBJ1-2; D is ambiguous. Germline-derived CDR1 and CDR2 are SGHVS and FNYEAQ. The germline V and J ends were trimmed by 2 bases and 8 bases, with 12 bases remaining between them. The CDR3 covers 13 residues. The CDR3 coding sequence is TGTGCCAGCAGCTTACAGGAGGCAAGCGGCTACACCTTC. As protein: CASSLQEASGYTF.

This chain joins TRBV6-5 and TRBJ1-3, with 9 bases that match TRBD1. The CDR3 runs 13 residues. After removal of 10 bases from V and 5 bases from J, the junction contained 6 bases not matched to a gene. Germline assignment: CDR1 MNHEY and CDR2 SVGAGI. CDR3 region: CATGTGGRNTIYF. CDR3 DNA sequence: TGTGCCACCGGAACAGGGGGCAGAAACACCATATATTTT.

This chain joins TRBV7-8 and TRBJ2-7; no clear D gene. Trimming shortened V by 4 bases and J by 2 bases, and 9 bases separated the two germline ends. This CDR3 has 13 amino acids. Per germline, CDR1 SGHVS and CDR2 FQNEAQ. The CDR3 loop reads CASSSGSPYEQYF. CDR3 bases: TGTGCCAGCAGCTCAGGATCTCCCTACGAGCAGTACTTC.

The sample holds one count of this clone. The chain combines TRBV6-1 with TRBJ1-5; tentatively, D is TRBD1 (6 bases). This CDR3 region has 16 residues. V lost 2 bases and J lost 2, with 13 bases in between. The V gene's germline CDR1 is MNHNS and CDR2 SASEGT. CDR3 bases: TGTGCCAGCAGTGAACAGGGGCAGGTGGGCAATCAGCCCCAGCATTTT. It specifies CASSEQGQVGNQPQHF.